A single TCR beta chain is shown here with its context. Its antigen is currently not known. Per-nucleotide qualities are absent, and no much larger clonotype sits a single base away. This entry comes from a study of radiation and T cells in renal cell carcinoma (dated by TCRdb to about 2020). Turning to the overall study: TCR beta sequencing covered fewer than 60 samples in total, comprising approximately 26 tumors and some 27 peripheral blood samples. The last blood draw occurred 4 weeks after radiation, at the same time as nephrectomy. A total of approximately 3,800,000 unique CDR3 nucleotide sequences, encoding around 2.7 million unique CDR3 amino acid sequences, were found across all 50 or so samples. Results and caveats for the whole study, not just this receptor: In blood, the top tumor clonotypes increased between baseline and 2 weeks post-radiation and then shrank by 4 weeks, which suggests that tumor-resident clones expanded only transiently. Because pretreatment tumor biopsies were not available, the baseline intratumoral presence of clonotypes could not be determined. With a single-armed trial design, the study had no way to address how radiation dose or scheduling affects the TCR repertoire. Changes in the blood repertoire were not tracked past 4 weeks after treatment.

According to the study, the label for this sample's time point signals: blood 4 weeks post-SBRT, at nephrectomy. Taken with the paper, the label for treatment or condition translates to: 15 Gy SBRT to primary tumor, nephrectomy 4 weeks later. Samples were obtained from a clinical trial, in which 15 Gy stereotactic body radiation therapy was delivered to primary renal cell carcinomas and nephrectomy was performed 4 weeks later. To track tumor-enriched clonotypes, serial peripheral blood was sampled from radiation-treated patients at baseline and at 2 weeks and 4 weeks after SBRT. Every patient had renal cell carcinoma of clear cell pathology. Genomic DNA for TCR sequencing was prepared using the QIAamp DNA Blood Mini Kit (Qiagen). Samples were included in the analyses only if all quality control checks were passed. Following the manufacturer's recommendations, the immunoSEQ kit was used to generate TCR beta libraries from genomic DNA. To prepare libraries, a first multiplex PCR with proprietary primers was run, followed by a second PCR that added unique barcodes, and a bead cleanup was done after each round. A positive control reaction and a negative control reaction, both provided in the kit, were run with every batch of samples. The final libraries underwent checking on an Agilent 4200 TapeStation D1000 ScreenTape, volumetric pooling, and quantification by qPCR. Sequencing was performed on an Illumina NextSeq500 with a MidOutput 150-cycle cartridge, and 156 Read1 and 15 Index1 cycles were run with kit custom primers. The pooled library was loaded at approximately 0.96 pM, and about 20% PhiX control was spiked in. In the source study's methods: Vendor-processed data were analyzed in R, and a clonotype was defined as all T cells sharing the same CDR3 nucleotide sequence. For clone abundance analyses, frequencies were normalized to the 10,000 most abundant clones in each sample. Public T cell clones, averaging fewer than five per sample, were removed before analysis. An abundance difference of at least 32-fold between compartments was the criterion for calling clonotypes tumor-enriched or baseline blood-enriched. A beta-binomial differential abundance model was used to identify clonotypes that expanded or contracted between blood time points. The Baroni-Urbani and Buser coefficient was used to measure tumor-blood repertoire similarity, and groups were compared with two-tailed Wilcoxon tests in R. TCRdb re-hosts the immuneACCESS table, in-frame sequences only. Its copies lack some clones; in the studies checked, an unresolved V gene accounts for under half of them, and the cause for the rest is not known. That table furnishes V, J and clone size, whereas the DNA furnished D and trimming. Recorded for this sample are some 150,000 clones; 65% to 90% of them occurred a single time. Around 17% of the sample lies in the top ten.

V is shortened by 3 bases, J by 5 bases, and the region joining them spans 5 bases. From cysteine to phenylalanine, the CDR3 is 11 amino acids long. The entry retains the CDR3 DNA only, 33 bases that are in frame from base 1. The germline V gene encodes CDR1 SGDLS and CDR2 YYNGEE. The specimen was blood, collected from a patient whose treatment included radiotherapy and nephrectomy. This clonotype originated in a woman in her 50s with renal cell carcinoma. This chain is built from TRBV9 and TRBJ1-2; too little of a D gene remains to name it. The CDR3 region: CASSDDYGYTF. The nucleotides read TGTGCCAGCAGCGACGATTATGGCTACACCTTC.